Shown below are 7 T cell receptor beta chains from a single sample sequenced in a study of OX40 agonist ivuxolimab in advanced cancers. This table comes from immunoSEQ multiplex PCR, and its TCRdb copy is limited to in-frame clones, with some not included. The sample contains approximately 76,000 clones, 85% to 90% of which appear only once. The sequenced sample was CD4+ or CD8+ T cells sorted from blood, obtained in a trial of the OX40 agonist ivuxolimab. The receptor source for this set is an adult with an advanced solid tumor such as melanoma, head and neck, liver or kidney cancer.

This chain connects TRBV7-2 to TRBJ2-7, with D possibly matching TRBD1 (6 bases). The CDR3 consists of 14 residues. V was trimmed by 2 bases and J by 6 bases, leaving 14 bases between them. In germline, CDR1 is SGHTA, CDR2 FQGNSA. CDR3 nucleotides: TGTGCCAGCAGCTTAAAGGGGGTTGGTGGCGAGCAGTACTTC. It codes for CASSLKGVGGEQYF.

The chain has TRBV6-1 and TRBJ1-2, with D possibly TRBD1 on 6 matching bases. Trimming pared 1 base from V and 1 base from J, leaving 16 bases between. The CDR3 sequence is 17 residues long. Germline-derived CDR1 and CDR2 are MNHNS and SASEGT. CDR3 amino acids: CASSEVGGRDLNYGYTF. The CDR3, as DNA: TGTGCCAGCAGTGAAGTAGGGGGGAGAGACCTTAACTATGGCTACACCTTC.

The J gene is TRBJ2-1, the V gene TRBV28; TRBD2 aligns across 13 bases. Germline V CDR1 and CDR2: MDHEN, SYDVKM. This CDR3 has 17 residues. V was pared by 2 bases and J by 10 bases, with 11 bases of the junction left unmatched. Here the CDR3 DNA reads TGTGCCAGCAGTTTACTCTCAGGACTAGCGGGAGTTGGGGAGCAGTTCTTC. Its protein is CASSLLSGLAGVGEQFF.

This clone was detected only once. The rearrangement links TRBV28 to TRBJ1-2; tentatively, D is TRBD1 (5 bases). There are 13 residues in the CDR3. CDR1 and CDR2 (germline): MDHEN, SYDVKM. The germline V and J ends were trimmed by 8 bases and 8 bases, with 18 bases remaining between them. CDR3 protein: CASSGLPLLGYTF. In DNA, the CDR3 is TGTGCCAGCTCGGGACTCCCTCTCTTGGGCTACACCTTC.

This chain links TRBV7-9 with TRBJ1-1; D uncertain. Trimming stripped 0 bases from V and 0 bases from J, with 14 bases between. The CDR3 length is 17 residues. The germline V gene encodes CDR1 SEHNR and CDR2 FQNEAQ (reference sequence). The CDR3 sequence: CASSLARSSAMNTEAFF. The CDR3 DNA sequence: TGTGCCAGCAGCTTAGCCAGATCCTCAGCCATGAACACTGAAGCTTTCTTT.

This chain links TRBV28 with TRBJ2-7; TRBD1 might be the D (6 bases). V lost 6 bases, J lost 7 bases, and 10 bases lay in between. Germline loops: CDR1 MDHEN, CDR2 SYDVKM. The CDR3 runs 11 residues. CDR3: CASRQRGEQYF. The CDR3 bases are TGTGCCAGCAGGCAGAGGGGGGAGCAGTACTTC. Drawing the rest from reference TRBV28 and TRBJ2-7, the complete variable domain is DVKVTQSSRYLVKRTGEKVFLECVQDMDHENMFWYRQDPGLGLRLIYFSYDVKMKEKGDIPEGYSVSREKKERFSLILESASTNQTSMYLCASRQRGEQYFGPGTRLTVT.

The CDR3 region is CAWSPGGSSNQPQHF. CDR3 nucleotides: TGTGCCTGGAGTCCCGGGGGTTCGAGCAATCAGCCCCAGCATTTT. The chain is built from TRBV30 and TRBJ1-5; D may be TRBD1 (5 bases). The CDR3 sequence is 15 residues long. The ends were cut back, 2 bases at V and 1 base at J, with 12 bases in the middle. From germline, CDR1 is GTSNPN and CDR2 SVGIG (reference sequence).